These 12 T cell receptor beta chains came from one sample sequenced in a study of regulatory T cells in long-lasting Graves disease. Time point: persistent/refractory GD, antithyroid drugs over 5 years with positive TRAb. PBMC-extracted RNA yielded the TCR library. CDR3-region Arm-PCR and iRepertoire HTBI primers produced the TCR beta libraries. TCRdb called the multiplex PCR reads again in MiXCR, with one record for every CDR3 protein. The top ten clones hold less than 35% of a sample with roughly 300,000 distinct CDR3 sequences, about 20% of them seen once. The source material was peripheral blood mononuclear cells (PBMCs), sampled when the disease was refractory, from a patient treated with antithyroid drugs. Every receptor here comes from a female donor with Graves disease.

This clonotype appeared many times. The chain couples TRBV30 to TRBJ1-5; no reliable D call. Per the germline V gene, CDR1 is GTSNPN and CDR2 is SVGIG (reference sequence). The CDR3 runs to 13 residues. The V and J ends lost 1 base and 5 bases respectively, with 9 bases between them. Here the CDR3 reads CAWSESGDQPQHF. The CDR3 region has the DNA TGTGCCTGGAGTGAGTCAGGAGATCAGCCCCAGCATTTT.

There are many counts of this clonotype. The chain employs TRBV24-1 and TRBJ2-7; 7 nucleotides line up with TRBD2. Germline V gives CDR1 KGHDR, CDR2 SFDVKD. There are 15 residues in the CDR3. V shed 4 bases, J shed 0 bases, and the junction held 5 bases outside the gene matches. In DNA, the CDR3 is TGTGCCACCAGTGACCCGAGGGACTACTCCTACGAGCAGTACTTC. Its translation: CATSDPRDYSYEQYF.

The J gene is TRBJ2-3, the V gene TRBV12-3 or TRBV12-4; D tentatively fits TRBD1 or TRBD2 (6 bases each). The CDR3 runs to 15 residues. Between the trimmed V and J ends, which lost 1 base and 3 bases, there was a span of 11 bases. For the CDR3, the DNA is TGTGCCAGCAGTTTAGTAGGGGGGACAACAGATACGCAGTATTTT. It codes for CASSLVGGTTDTQYF.

With regard to this clonotype: Being one base from a much bigger clone, this may be a read error. This chain connects TRBV6-5 to TRBJ1-2, with D unresolved. Germline-derived CDR1 and CDR2 are MNHEY and SVGAGI. The CDR3 spans 15 residues. Trimming stripped 4 bases from V and 0 bases from J, with 12 bases between. The CDR3 here is CASSSYLRANYGYTF. CDR3 sequence (DNA): TGTGCCAGCAGTTCCTATCTGAGGGCTAACTATGGCTACACCTTC.

DNA of the CDR3: TGTGCCAGCAGCTCCGGGACGGGGGCGTACTCTGGGGCCAACGTCCTGACTTTC. As protein: CASSSGTGAYSGANVLTF. The rearrangement joins TRBV6-2 or TRBV6-3 to TRBJ2-6; possibly TRBD1 or TRBD2 for D (6 bases each). The V gene's germline CDR1 is MNHEY and CDR2 SVGEGT. This CDR3 comprises 18 residues. With 6 bases removed from V and 0 bases from J, the gap between germline ends came to 18 bases.

The chain carries TRBV28 and TRBJ2-7; 10 bases are shared with TRBD2. Losses at the gene ends were 8 bases for V and 8 bases for J; bases not matched to a gene: 12. Germline V gene data show CDR1 as MDHEN and CDR2 as SYDVKM. This CDR3 contains 14 residues. CDR3 nucleotides: TGTGCCAGCGGACTAGCGGAGGCCGGTAACAAGCAGTACTTC. Encoded protein: CASGLAEAGNKQYF.

This clonotype showed up just a few times. V gene TRBV30 combines with J gene TRBJ2-7, with D perhaps TRBD1 (6 bases). From germline, CDR1 is GTSNPN and CDR2 SVGIG (reference sequence). The CDR3 loop spans 13 amino acids. Trimming took 3 bases from V and 2 from J, leaving 11 bases between them. CDR3: CAWSHRDPYEQYF. CDR3 sequence (DNA): TGTGCCTGGAGCCACAGGGACCCCTACGAGCAGTACTTC.

The CDR3 loop is CASSWDRNYGYTF. CDR3 DNA sequence: TGTGCCAGCAGCTGGGACAGGAACTATGGCTACACCTTC. The V gene is TRBV5-5, the J gene TRBJ1-2, with 8 bases lining up with TRBD1. This CDR3 has 13 residues. Germline CDR1 and CDR2: SGHKS and YYEKEE (reference sequence). Trimming cost V 3 bases and J 2 bases; bases outside gene matches: 0.

This clonotype was seen at least ten times. The chain has TRBV27 and TRBJ1-2; TRBD1 matches at 8 bases. The CDR3 loop spans 17 amino acids. V lost 7 bases and J lost 0; bases outside the gene matches: 13. Germline V gene lookup returns CDR1 MNHEY and CDR2 SMNVEV (reference sequence). The chain's CDR3 is CASKSYPGQASNYGYTF. CDR3 bases: TGTGCCAGCAAATCTTATCCGGGACAGGCTTCTAACTATGGCTACACCTTC.

This clonotype was observed at least ten times. The chain employs TRBV10-1 and TRBJ2-5; 9 bases are shared with TRBD2. Per the germline V gene, CDR1 is WNHNN and CDR2 is SYGVQD (reference sequence). The junction had 9 bases not matched to a gene; V was cut back by 2 bases and J by 2 bases. The CDR3 is 17 residues long. The CDR3 bases are TGCGCCAGCAGTGAGGTCTCAGCGACTAGCGGACAAGAGACCCAGTACTTC. Amino acids: CASSEVSATSGQETQYF.

This clonotype was counted at least ten times. This chain links TRBV5-1 with TRBJ1-2; a weak D match, TRBD1 (5 bases). Trimming took off 4 bases at V and 4 bases at J, with 17 bases between the two ends. The CDR3 contains 15 residues. The V gene's germline CDR1 is SGHRS and CDR2 YFSETQ. The CDR3 reads CASSHGTLGVYGYTF. As DNA, the CDR3 is TGCGCCAGCAGCCACGGGACGCTGGGGGTCTATGGCTACACCTTC.

Concerning this clonotype: It may be a read error: a sequence one base away is much more abundant. This rearrangement joins TRBV20-1 to TRBJ2-6, with 11 bases aligning to TRBD1. Germline V lookup: CDR1 DFQATT, CDR2 SNEGSKA (reference sequence). The CDR3 is made up of 15 amino acids. The CDR3 sequence is CSAGQGATGANVLAF. CDR3 DNA sequence: TGCAGTGCCGGACAGGGGGCAACTGGGGCCAACGTCCTGGCTTTC.